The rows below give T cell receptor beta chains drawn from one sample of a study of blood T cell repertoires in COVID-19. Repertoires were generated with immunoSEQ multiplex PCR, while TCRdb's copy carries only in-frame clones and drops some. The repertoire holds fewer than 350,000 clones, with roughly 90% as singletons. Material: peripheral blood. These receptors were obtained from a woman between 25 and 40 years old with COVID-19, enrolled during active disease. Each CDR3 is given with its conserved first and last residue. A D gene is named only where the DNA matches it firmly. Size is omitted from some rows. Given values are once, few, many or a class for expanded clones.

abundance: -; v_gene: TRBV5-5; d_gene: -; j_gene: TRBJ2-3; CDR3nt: TGTGCCAGCACCCCAGGACTCACCACAGATACGCAGTATTTT; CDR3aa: CASTPGLTTDTQYF
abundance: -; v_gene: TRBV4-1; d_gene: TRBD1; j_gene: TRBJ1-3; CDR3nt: TGCGCCAGCAGCCAAGATTACCCAGGGGGCTATGGAAACACCATATATTTT; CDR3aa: CASSQDYPGGYGNTIYF
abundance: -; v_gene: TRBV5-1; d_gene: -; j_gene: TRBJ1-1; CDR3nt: TGCGCCAGCAGCTTGGTCAGGGTACCCAAATTGAACACTGAAGCTTTCTTT; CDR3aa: CASSLVRVPKLNTEAFF
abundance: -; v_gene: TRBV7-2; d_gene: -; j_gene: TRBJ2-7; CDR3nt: TGTGCCAGCAGCTGGGGATTAGGACAGCCCTACGAGCAGTACTTC; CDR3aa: CASSWGLGQPYEQYF
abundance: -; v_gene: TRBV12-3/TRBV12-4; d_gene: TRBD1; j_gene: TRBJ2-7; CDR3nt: TGTGCCAGCACCCCAGGGGGTTACGAGCAGTACTTC; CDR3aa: CASTPGGYEQYF
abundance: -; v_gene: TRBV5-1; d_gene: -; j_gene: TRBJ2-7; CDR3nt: TGCGCCAGCAGCTTATACGGCTCCTACGAGCAGTACTTC; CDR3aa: CASSLYGSYEQYF
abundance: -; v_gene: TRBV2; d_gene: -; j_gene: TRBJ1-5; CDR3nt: TGTGCCAGCAGTGAAACGGCAGGGGGCAATCAGCCCCAGCATTTT; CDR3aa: CASSETAGGNQPQHF
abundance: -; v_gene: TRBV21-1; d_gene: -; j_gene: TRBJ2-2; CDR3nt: TGTGCCAGCAGCAAGGTTCTCGGACAGGGGGCGCGGTTCACCGGGGAGCTGTTTTTT; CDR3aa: CASSKVLGQGARFTGELFF
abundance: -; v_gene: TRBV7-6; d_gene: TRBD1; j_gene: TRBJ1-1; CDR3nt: TGTGCCAGCAGCTTAATGGGACAGGGGATGAACACTGAAGCTTTCTTT; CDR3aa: CASSLMGQGMNTEAFF
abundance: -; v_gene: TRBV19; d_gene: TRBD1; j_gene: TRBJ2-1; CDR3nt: TGTGCCAGTAGTGGCGGACAGGGTATCTACAATGAGCAGTTCTTC; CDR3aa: CASSGGQGIYNEQFF
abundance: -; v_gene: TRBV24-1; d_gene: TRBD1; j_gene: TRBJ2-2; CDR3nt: TGTGCCACCAGTGATTATGGGACAGGGGAGGCCGGGGAGCTGTTTTTT; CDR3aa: CATSDYGTGEAGELFF
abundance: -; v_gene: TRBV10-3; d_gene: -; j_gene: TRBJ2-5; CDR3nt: TGTGCCATCAGTGACCTCCACAGACAAGAGACCCAGTACTTC; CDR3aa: CAISDLHRQETQYF
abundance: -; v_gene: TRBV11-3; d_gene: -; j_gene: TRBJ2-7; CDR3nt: TGTGCCAGCAGCTTAGGCCCGGGAACCTACGAGCAGTACTTC; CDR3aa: CASSLGPGTYEQYF
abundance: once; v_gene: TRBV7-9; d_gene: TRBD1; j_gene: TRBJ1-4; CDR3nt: TGTGCCAGCAGCTCGCAGGGGGCGCTTAATGAAAAACTGTTTTTT; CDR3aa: CASSSQGALNEKLFF
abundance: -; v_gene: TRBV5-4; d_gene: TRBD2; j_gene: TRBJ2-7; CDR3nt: TGTGCCAGCAGCTTCGGGCCTAGCGGGGGCACCTACGAGCAGTACTTC; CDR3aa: CASSFGPSGGTYEQYF
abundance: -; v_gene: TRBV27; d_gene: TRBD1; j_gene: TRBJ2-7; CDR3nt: TGTGCCAGCAGTATAATACAGGGGAATCCCTACGAGCAGTACTTC; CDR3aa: CASSIIQGNPYEQYF
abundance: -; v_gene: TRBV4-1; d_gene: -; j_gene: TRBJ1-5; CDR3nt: TGCGCCAGCAGCCAAGATCTTACAGTTGGCAATCAGCCCCAGCATTTT; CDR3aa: CASSQDLTVGNQPQHF
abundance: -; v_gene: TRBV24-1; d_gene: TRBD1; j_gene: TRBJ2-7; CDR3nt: TGTGCCACCAGTGACTCCTCGGACAGGGACTACGAGCAGTACTTC; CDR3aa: CATSDSSDRDYEQYF
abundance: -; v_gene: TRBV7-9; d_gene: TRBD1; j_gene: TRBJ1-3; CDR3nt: TGTGCCAGCAGCGACAGGGGGAAGTCTGGAAACACCATATATTTT; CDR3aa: CASSDRGKSGNTIYF
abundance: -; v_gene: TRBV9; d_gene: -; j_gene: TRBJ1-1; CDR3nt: TGTGCCAGCAGCGTAGTAAAGGCCAGGGCGGACACTGAAGCTTTCTTT; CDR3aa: CASSVVKARADTEAFF